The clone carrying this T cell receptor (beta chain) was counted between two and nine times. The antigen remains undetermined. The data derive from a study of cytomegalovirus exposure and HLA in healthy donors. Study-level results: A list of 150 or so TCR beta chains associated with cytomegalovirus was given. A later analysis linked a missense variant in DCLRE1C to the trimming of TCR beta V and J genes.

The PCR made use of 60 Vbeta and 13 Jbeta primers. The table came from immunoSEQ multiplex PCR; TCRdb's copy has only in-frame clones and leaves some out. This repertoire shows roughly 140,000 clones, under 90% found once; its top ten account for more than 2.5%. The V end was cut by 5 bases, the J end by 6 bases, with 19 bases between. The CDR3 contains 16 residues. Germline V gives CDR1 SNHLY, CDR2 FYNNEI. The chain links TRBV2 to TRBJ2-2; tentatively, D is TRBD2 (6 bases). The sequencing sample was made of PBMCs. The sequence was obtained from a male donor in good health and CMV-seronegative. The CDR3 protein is CASSSPRENPSGELFF. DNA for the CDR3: TGTGCCAGCAGTTCTCCCCGGGAGAACCCATCCGGGGAGCTGTTTTTT.